Listed below are T cell receptor beta chains from one sample, sequenced in a study of identical twins. TCRdb called the 5' RACE reads again in MiXCR, with one record for every CDR3 protein. The table shows 570,000 or so distinct CDR3 sequences, with over 8.5% occurring only once. These data were also reused for a study on yellow fever vaccine responses in identical twins.

Sample: PBMCs. Receptor source: a woman aged 18-29 years in good health. The CDR3 runs from the conserved cysteine through the conserved F or W. The D gene is left open where the match is weak. Size is omitted from some rows. Given values are once, few, many or a class for expanded clones.

abundance,d_gene,j_gene,v_gene,CDR3nt,CDR3aa
many,.,TRBJ1-1,TRBV20-1,TGCAGTGCTAGAGAGGGAGGTCGGCTCACTGAAGCTTTCTTT,CSAREGGRLTEAFF
.,.,TRBJ2-3,TRBV6-5,TGTGCCAGCAGTACTAACCAGCGGAAGGGCACAGATACGCAGTATTTT,CASSTNQRKGTDTQYF
.,TRBD2,TRBJ2-7,TRBV6-5,TGTGCCAGCAGTTACTCAGTGTCGGGGGGGTCCTACGAGCAGTACTTC,CASSYSVSGGSYEQYF
many,.,TRBJ2-5,TRBV28,TGTGCCAGCAGTTTCGACGCCAGCTCGAGGGAGACCCAGTACTTC,CASSFDASSRETQYF
few,.,TRBJ2-2,TRBV4-2,TGTGCCAGCAGCCAAGAAGGACTTTCGGTCTCCGGGGAGCTGTTTTTT,CASSQEGLSVSGELFF
many,.,TRBJ1-2,TRBV29-1,TGCAGCGTTGGGCAGGGGAACTATGGCTACACCTTC,CSVGQGNYGYTF
many,.,TRBJ2-1,TRBV7-6,TGTGCCAGCAGCTTAGGCTCCCCGAGCTCCTACAATGAGCAGTTCTTC,CASSLGSPSSYNEQFF
.,.,TRBJ2-1,TRBV19,TGTGCCAGTAGTATAGATGGTTACAATGAGCAGTTCTTC,CASSIDGYNEQFF
few,.,TRBJ1-5,TRBV6-1,TGTGCCAGCAACCAACAGGCACCCTTCGGTCAGCCCCAGCATTTT,CASNQQAPFGQPQHF
.,TRBD1,TRBJ1-6,TRBV6-1,TGTGCCAGCAGACCAGACAGGGGTTATAATTCACCCCTCCACTTT,CASRPDRGYNSPLHF
many,TRBD2,TRBJ2-3,TRBV11-2,TGTGCCAGCAGTCAGACGGCGGGAGGACGATACACAGATACGCAGTATTTT,CASSQTAGGRYTDTQYF
.,TRBD2,TRBJ2-1,TRBV10-2,TGCGCCAGCAGTGAGGAGCGGGAGGGCCTCGATGAGCAGTTCTTC,CASSEEREGLDEQFF
few,TRBD2,TRBJ2-7,TRBV6-2/TRBV6-3,TGTGCCAGCAGTTACGGGAGACTAGCGCTCTACGAGCAGTACTTC,CASSYGRLALYEQYF
.,.,TRBJ2-1,TRBV5-6,TGTGCCAGCAGCTTGACCGGCGCCCGGGGGTGGAATGAGCAGTTCTTC,CASSLTGARGWNEQFF
.,.,TRBJ2-3,TRBV20-1,TGCAGTGCTAGGAGGCTTGGCACAGATACGCAGTATTTT,CSARRLGTDTQYF
few,.,TRBJ2-4,TRBV27,TGTGCCAGCAGTACCCAGGGGGACTCCAAAAACATTCAGTACTTC,CASSTQGDSKNIQYF
few,.,TRBJ2-7,TRBV7-2,TGTGCCAGCAGCCGCTGGGGCGCATCGTCCTACGAGCAGTACTTC,CASSRWGASSYEQYF
few,TRBD2,TRBJ2-4,TRBV6-1,TGTGCCAGCACGACCGTGATGGGGGGGACGTATGCCAAAAACATTCAGTACTTC,CASTTVMGGTYAKNIQYF
.,TRBD2,TRBJ2-1,TRBV7-9,TGTGCCAGCAGCCCCCTGGGACTAGCGGGAGGGTACAATGAGCAGTTCTTC,CASSPLGLAGGYNEQFF
few,.,TRBJ2-5,TRBV20-1,TGCAGTGCTAGTTGGTCCGGGTCGTTAGGGACCCAGTACTTC,CSASWSGSLGTQYF
many,.,TRBJ1-5,TRBV12-3/TRBV12-4,TGTGCCAGCAGTCCCCAATCAGGGGTTGCTCAGCCCCAGCATTTT,CASSPQSGVAQPQHF
many,TRBD2,TRBJ2-3,TRBV7-2,TGTGCCAGCAGCCCGCCGCTAGCGGGGAACACAGATACGCAGTATTTT,CASSPPLAGNTDTQYF
.,TRBD2,TRBJ2-7,TRBV7-2,TGTGCCAGCAGCCCCCCGGGGGGGGCCGGGTTCTACGAGCAGTACTTC,CASSPPGGAGFYEQYF
.,.,TRBJ2-4,TRBV20-1,TGCAGTGCAAACGGGACTCCCGAAGCCAAAAACATTCAGTACTTC,CSANGTPEAKNIQYF
.,TRBD1,TRBJ2-7,TRBV28,TGTGCCAGCAGTTTAACAGGGGGTATGCAGTACTTC,CASSLTGGMQYF
many,TRBD1,TRBJ2-1,TRBV4-1,TGCGCCAGCAGCTACTACTCGGGACAGGGGATGAACAATGAGCAGTTCTTC,CASSYYSGQGMNNEQFF
many,TRBD2,TRBJ2-1,TRBV25-1,TGTGCCAGCTGCCTGGGGACTAGCGGCTACAATGAGCAGTTCTTC,CASCLGTSGYNEQFF
.,.,TRBJ2-5,TRBV5-1,TGCGCCAGCAGCTTGGAGCTAGCAGGAAGCCGGGAGACCCAGTACTTC,CASSLELAGSRETQYF